The 21 T cell receptor beta chains in this list originate from one sample, sequenced in a study of T cells after yellow fever vaccination. A single record per CDR3 protein comes from TCRdb applying MiXCR to the 5' RACE reads. The table includes fewer than 35,000 distinct CDR3 sequences, 10% to 13% detected once. Specimen: PBMCs, either bulk or a sorted T-cell subset (CD4+, CD8+, memory, or dextramer-sorted; not recorded which), collected roughly 14 days after the first yellow fever vaccination. These receptors were collected from a man younger than 35 who received the YFV17D yellow fever vaccine.

The V and J genes are TRBV23-1 and TRBJ2-2; D uncertain. TRBV23-1 is known as an ORF, though its function is uncertain. V shed 5 bases and J shed 6 bases, with 7 bases lying between them. The CDR3 has 12 residues. CDR3 in amino acids: CASSTRAGELFF. The CDR3 DNA follows: TGCGCCAGCAGTACGAGAGCCGGGGAGCTGTTTTTT.

This clonotype has a count of ten or more. V gene TRBV5-1 combines with J gene TRBJ2-3; D is unresolved. The CDR3 length is 15 residues. Germline V gene sequence: CDR1 SGHRS, CDR2 YFSETQ. Trimming took off 4 bases at V and 0 bases at J, with 12 bases between the two ends. In DNA, the CDR3 is TGCGCCAGCAGCGACACGTCGACCAGCACAGATACGCAGTATTTT. It codes for CASSDTSTSTDTQYF.

This clonotype was seen ten or more times. The chain links TRBV5-1 to TRBJ2-3; D is unresolved. The V end lost 0 bases, the J end lost 5 bases, and 7 bases lay between the germline ends. The germline gives CDR1 SGHRS, CDR2 YFSETQ. The CDR3 extends over 13 amino acids. The CDR3 sequence is CASSLDPGDTQYF. DNA of the CDR3: TGCGCCAGCAGCTTGGACCCGGGAGATACGCAGTATTTT. The variable domain in full, completed from reference TRBV5-1 and TRBJ2-3, reads KAGVTQTPRYLIKTRGQQVTLSCSPISGHRSVSWYQQTPGQGLQFLFEYFSETQRNKGNFPGRFSGRQFSNSRSEMNVSTLELGDSALYLCASSLDPGDTQYFGPGTRLTVL.

This clonotype has ten or more counts. J is TRBJ2-5 and V is TRBV24-1, with D possibly being TRBD1 (6 bases). CDR1 is KGHDR and CDR2 is SFDVKD in the germline V gene. V was clipped by 9 bases and J by 0 bases, with 10 bases between them. This CDR3 has 13 amino acids. Here the CDR3 DNA reads TGTGCCACCCGCTGGGACAACCAAGAGACCCAGTACTTC. The encoded protein is CATRWDNQETQYF.

This clonotype was counted ten times or more. The rearrangement joins TRBV10-3 to TRBJ1-3; 7 bases match TRBD1. This CDR3 has 16 residues. J lost 4 bases, V lost 2 bases, and 8 bases had no gene match. Germline assignment: CDR1 ENHRY and CDR2 SYGVKD. The CDR3 region is CAISERGQSQGNTIYF. Written as DNA, the CDR3 is TGTGCCATCAGTGAGCGGGGACAGAGCCAAGGAAACACCATATATTTT.

This clonotype was seen many times. In nucleotides, the CDR3 is TGCGCCAGCCGTCGCGGACTAGCGAGGGAGACCCAGTACTTC. Its protein product is CASRRGLARETQYF. This chain connects TRBV10-2 to TRBJ2-5; 9 bases are a match to TRBD2. Germline assignment: CDR1 WSHSY and CDR2 SAAADI. CDR3 length equals 14 residues. The V segment lost 8 bases and the J segment 5 bases; nucleotides outside the gene matches: 9.

There are many counts of this clonotype. The V and J genes are TRBV11-2 and TRBJ2-5, with 10 bases aligning to TRBD1. The CDR3 contains 18 residues. Losses at the gene ends were 2 bases for V and 0 bases for J; bases not matched to a gene: 9. Germline assignment: CDR1 SGHAT and CDR2 FQNNGV. As DNA, the CDR3 is TGTGCCAGCAGCTTATGGACAGGGGGACGGGGGTACCAAGAGACCCAGTACTTC. Amino acids: CASSLWTGGRGYQETQYF.

This clonotype was detected many times. The CDR3 sequence: CASSIPPGAGANVLTF. CDR3 bases: TGTGCCAGCAGTATCCCCCCAGGGGCTGGGGCCAACGTCCTGACTTTC. V and J are TRBV28 and TRBJ2-6; D is possibly TRBD1 (6 bases). Looked up from germline, CDR1 is MDHEN and CDR2 is SYDVKM. Trimming removed 5 bases at V and 2 bases at J, with 13 bases between. The CDR3 spans 16 residues.

As to this clonotype: A read error is possible here, since a much larger clone lies one base away. The V and J genes are TRBV11-1 and TRBJ2-7, with TRBD2 as a possible D gene (6 bases). The germline gives CDR1 SGHAT, CDR2 FQDESV (reference sequence). The CDR3 runs 14 residues. CDR3 residues: CVSSFGTWRDEQYV. The CDR3 nucleotides are TGTGTCAGCAGCTTTGGGACGTGGAGGGACGAGCAGTACGTC.

This clonotype was found many times. The CDR3 DNA reads as TGTGCCAGCAGTACTGCCGGGACAGATACGCAGTATTTT. The encoded protein is CASSTAGTDTQYF. The gene calls are TRBV27 and TRBJ2-3, with D unresolved. The CDR3 length is 13 residues. V was shortened by 5 bases and J by 3 bases, with 9 bases between the two germline ends. The germline V gene has CDR1 MNHEY and CDR2 SMNVEV (reference sequence).

This clonotype counts as medium-sized. CDR3 loop: CSARRTDLNYGYTF. The CDR3 DNA reads TGCAGTGCTAGAAGGACAGACCTTAACTATGGCTACACCTTC. The J gene is TRBJ1-2, the V gene TRBV20-1; weak D call: TRBD1 (6 bases). This CDR3 is 14 amino acids long. V lost 2 bases, J lost 1 base, and 11 bases lay in between. Germline V lookup: CDR1 DFQATT, CDR2 SNEGSKA (reference sequence).

Ten or more counts support this clonotype. V is TRBV12-3 or TRBV12-4 and J is TRBJ1-2; no reliable D call. V was cut by 3 bases and J by 7 bases, with 12 bases left in between. The CDR3 is made up of 13 amino acids. CDR3 sequence reads: CASSFSQSAGYTF. CDR3 nucleotides: TGTGCCAGCAGTTTTTCACAGTCGGCTGGCTACACCTTC.

In the case of this clonotype: This clone may be a read error of a much larger clone one base away. The rearrangement uses TRBV6-1 and TRBJ1-1; unclear D gene. Germline CDR1 reads MNHNS; CDR2 reads SASEGT. This CDR3 has 14 residues. The V end was cut by 6 bases, the J end by 5 bases, with 16 bases between. The CDR3: CASSPVTEHTEAFF. In DNA form, the CDR3 reads TGTGCCAGCAGCCCCGTGACCGAACATACTGAAGCTTTCTTT.

In this sample, this clonotype turned up many times. The rearrangement links TRBV5-1 to TRBJ1-1; the match to TRBD1 covers 9 bases. Germline V lookup: CDR1 SGHRS, CDR2 YFSETQ. The CDR3 sequence is 14 residues long. Unmatched junction bases numbered 7, after V lost 4 bases and J lost 6 bases. The CDR3 region has the DNA TGCGCCAGCAGCGCACAGGGGGCGATAGCTGAAGCTTTCTTT. Translating it yields CASSAQGAIAEAFF. The whole variable domain, filled in from reference TRBV5-1 and TRBJ1-1, reads KAGVTQTPRYLIKTRGQQVTLSCSPISGHRSVSWYQQTPGQGLQFLFEYFSETQRNKGNFPGRFSGRQFSNSRSEMNVSTLELGDSALYLCASSAQGAIAEAFFGQGTRLTVV.

This clonotype was seen at least ten times. This rearrangement joins TRBV7-9 to TRBJ2-7; D gene uncertain. Trimming removed 6 bases from V and 0 bases from J, with 15 bases in between. This CDR3 is built from 15 residues. The V gene's germline CDR1 is SEHNR and CDR2 FQNEAQ (reference sequence). CDR3 bases: TGTGCCAGCAGTCTCAACCAGGCGAGCTCCTACGAGCAGTACTTC. Encoded protein: CASSLNQASSYEQYF.

Many counts were recorded for this clonotype. This chain uses TRBV11-1 with TRBJ2-3; 9 bases match TRBD2. The germline V gene encodes CDR1 SGHAT and CDR2 FQDESV (reference sequence). The CDR3 consists of 18 residues. The V and J ends lost 5 bases and 2 bases, in that order; junction bases with no gene match: 14. In DNA, the CDR3 is TGTGCCAGCAGCCCTAGTTTAGCGGGGGACGGGATCACAGATACGCAGTATTTT. It specifies CASSPSLAGDGITDTQYF.

In its sample, this clonotype was seen many times. V gene TRBV15 combines with J gene TRBJ2-1; D not resolved. The length of the CDR3 is 15 residues. V was shortened by 3 bases and J by 0 bases, with 9 bases between the two germline ends. Germline CDR1 is LNHNV and CDR2 is YYDKDF (reference sequence). CDR3 loop: CATSRGLSSYNEQFF. In DNA form, the CDR3 reads TGTGCCACCAGCAGGGGTCTTAGCTCCTACAATGAGCAGTTCTTC.

This clonotype showed up many times. The chain carries TRBV5-5 and TRBJ2-1, with D possibly being TRBD2 (7 bases). The CDR3 runs to 16 residues. Germline loops: CDR1 SGHKS, CDR2 YYEKEE (reference sequence). The V end lost 3 bases, the J end lost 8 bases, and 21 bases lay between the germline ends. CDR3 loop: CASSSGLGGHIDEQFF. CDR3 DNA sequence: TGTGCCAGCAGCTCCGGTCTGGGGGGGCATATCGATGAGCAGTTCTTC.

This clonotype was found many times. This rearrangement joins TRBV27 to TRBJ2-7; no reliable D call. From germline, CDR1 is MNHEY and CDR2 SMNVEV (reference sequence). This CDR3 is built from 13 residues. Deletions cut 5 bases from V and 9 bases from J, with 17 bases between. CDR3 coding DNA: TGTGCCAGCAGTCCCCCCGGCTACGGCGGGCAGTACTTC. Encoded protein: CASSPPGYGGQYF.

This clonotype showed up just a few times. The V call is TRBV5-1, the J call TRBJ1-2; unclear D gene. Germline values: CDR1 SGHRS, CDR2 YFSETQ. V lost 7 bases to trimming and J lost 3 bases, with 7 bases between them. The CDR3 spans 11 residues. CDR3 sequence reads: CASGEDYGYTF. The CDR3 DNA is TGCGCCAGCGGCGAGGACTATGGCTACACCTTC.

This clonotype was found many times. The V call is TRBV6-5, the J call TRBJ1-1; D ambiguous. The CDR3 is 14 amino acids. Trimming took 2 bases from V and 1 from J, leaving 8 bases between them. Germline-derived CDR1 and CDR2 are MNHEY and SVGAGI. CDR3 DNA sequence: TGTGCCAGCAGTTACCGACCGGGGAACACTGAAGCTTTCTTT. As protein: CASSYRPGNTEAFF.